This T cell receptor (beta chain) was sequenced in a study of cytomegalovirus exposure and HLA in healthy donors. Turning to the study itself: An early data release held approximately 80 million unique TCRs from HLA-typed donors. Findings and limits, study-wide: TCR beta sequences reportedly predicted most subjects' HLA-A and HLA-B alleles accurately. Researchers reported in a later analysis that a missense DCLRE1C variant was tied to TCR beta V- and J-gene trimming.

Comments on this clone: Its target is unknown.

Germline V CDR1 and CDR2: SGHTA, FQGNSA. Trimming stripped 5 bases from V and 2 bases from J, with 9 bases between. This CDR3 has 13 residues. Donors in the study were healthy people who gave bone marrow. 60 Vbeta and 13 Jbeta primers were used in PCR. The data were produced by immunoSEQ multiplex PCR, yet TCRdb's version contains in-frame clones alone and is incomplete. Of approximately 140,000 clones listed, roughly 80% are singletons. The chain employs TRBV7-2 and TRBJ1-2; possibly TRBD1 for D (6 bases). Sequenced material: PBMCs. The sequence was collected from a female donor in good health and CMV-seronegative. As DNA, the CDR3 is TGTGCCAGCAGCCGACAGGAAAACTATGGCTACACCTTC. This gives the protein CASSRQENYGYTF.